Below, 27 T cell receptor beta chains from the same sample are listed, as sequenced in a study of T-cell reconstitution after alpha-beta-depleted transplantation in children. TCRbeta library construction was performed incorporating unique molecular identifiers. TCRdb reprocessed the PCR reads with MiXCR, giving one entry per CDR3 protein. This table has about 340,000 distinct CDR3 sequences, 10% appearing once. The starting material was PBMCs from the stem cell graft donor, obtained from the stem cell graft. The source is a human donor who donated a stem cell graft to a child with acute lymphoblastic leukemia.

The chain carries TRBV28 and TRBJ2-5; 8 nucleotides align to TRBD1. Trimming took 4 bases from V and 3 from J; bases not matched to a gene: 7. From germline, CDR1 is MDHEN and CDR2 SYDVKM. CDR3 length: 15 residues. CDR3 in DNA: TGTGCCAGCAGTTCACTACAGGGGGGCGAAGAGACCCAGTACTTC. This gives the protein CASSSLQGGEETQYF.

This clonotype was recorded only once. With a much larger clone just one base away, this may be a read error. The CDR3 does not end in the conserved phenylalanine or tryptophan, so this is likely a read error. The chain links TRBV9 to TRBJ1-3; unclear D gene. V lost 3 bases and J 0 bases, leaving 7 bases between the germline ends. Looked up from germline, CDR1 is SGDLS and CDR2 is YYNGEE. There are 14 residues in the CDR3. Here the CDR3 reads CASSAASSGNTIYL. CDR3 nucleotide sequence: TGTGCCAGCAGCGCCGCTAGCTCTGGAAACACCATATATTTG.

The chain links TRBV15 to TRBJ2-6; D possibly corresponds to TRBD1 (6 bases). With 2 bases removed from V and 0 bases from J, the gap between germline ends came to 11 bases. Germline CDR1 and CDR2: LNHNV and YYDKDF (reference sequence). This CDR3 is built from 17 residues. CDR3 bases: TGTGCCACCAGCAGAAGACAGGCCCTCTCTGGGGCCAACGTCCTGACTTTC. Encoded protein: CATSRRQALSGANVLTF.

V gene TRBV12-3 or TRBV12-4 combines with J gene TRBJ2-3; no firm D call. Trimming took off 3 bases at V and 2 bases at J, with 15 bases between the two ends. This CDR3 has 16 residues. In nucleotides, the CDR3 is TGTGCCAGCAGTTTTTTAGACTTTCAAAACACAGATACGCAGTATTTT. Translation gives CASSFLDFQNTDTQYF.

The genes are TRBV7-9 and TRBJ2-5, with a weak D call TRBD2 (5 bases). Trimming left V 1 base short and J 4 bases short, with 13 bases between. Per germline, CDR1 SEHNR and CDR2 FQNEAQ (reference sequence). The CDR3 has 15 amino acids. The CDR3 protein is CASSLGTSRGETQYF. CDR3 DNA sequence: TGTGCCAGCAGCTTAGGCACCAGTCGGGGAGAGACCCAGTACTTC.

This rearrangement joins TRBV2 to TRBJ2-7, with 7 bases matching TRBD1. Per germline, CDR1 SNHLY and CDR2 FYNNEI. V gave up 7 bases and J gave up 3 bases; unmatched junction bases: 6. CDR3 length: 13 amino acids. In nucleotides, the CDR3 is TGTGCCAGCATAGTAGACAGGGTCTACGAGCAGTACTTC. This gives the protein CASIVDRVYEQYF.

This clonotype was recorded at least ten times. V is TRBV28 and J is TRBJ1-4; 10 bases match TRBD1. The CDR3 extends over 17 amino acids. V dropped 5 bases and J dropped 0; count of bases not matched to a gene: 6. Germline values: CDR1 MDHEN, CDR2 SYDVKM. DNA of the CDR3: TGTGCCAGCAGTCCGGGACAGGGGTTTGCAACTAATGAAAAACTGTTTTTT. This sequence encodes CASSPGQGFATNEKLFF.

The CDR3 DNA sequence: TGTGCCTGGAGTGTACAAGGCAGGGTTAGCACAGATACGCAGTATTTT. This encodes CAWSVQGRVSTDTQYF. V usage is TRBV30 and J usage is TRBJ2-3, with D maybe TRBD1 (5 bases). Germline CDR1 is GTSNPN and CDR2 is SVGIG (reference sequence). Trimming cost V 0 bases and J 0 bases, with 13 bases left between them. There are 16 residues in the CDR3. Complete variable domain (other parts from reference TRBV30 and TRBJ2-3): SQTIHQWPATLVQPVGSPLSLECTVEGTSNPNLYWYRQAAGRGLQLLFYSVGIGQISSEVPQNLSASRPQDRQFILSSKKLLLSDSGFYLCAWSVQGRVSTDTQYFGPGTRLTVL.

For the CDR3, the DNA is TGTGCCAGCAGTTTAAGCGGGAGGGATGTAGATACGCAGTATTTT. It encodes CASSLSGRDVDTQYF. This chain joins TRBV12-3 or TRBV12-4 and TRBJ2-3; 10 positions agree with TRBD2. V gave up 2 bases and J gave up 5 bases; unmatched junction bases: 4. The CDR3 has 15 residues.

The chain couples TRBV5-6 to TRBJ1-1; tentative D call: TRBD1 (6 bases). Between the trimmed V and J ends, which lost 2 bases and 4 bases, there was a span of 12 bases. Germline CDR1 is SGHDT and CDR2 is YYEEEE. The CDR3 contains 14 residues. CDR3 in DNA: TGTGCCAGCAGCTTTACAGGGAGGGGCACTGAAGCTTTCTTT. Protein: CASSFTGRGTEAFF.

This clonotype was seen repeatedly, ten times or more. The chain links TRBV4-1 to TRBJ2-6, with D tentatively TRBD2 (7 bases). V was pared by 0 bases and J by 0 bases, with 18 bases between. This CDR3 has 20 residues. The germline V gene encodes CDR1 MGHRA and CDR2 YSYEKL. The CDR3 DNA reads TGCGCCAGCAGCCAAGAACACCTTCTGGCGGGGGCCTCTGGGGCCAACGTCCTGACTTTC. Protein: CASSQEHLLAGASGANVLTF.

This clonotype was seen a handful of times. This chain's CDR3 is CASSSHWDSNYGYTF. The CDR3, as DNA: TGTGCCAGCAGCTCCCACTGGGACAGTAACTATGGCTACACCTTC. This chain joins TRBV7-9 and TRBJ1-2, with TRBD1 identical over 7 bases. This CDR3 spans 15 amino acids. Germline values: CDR1 SEHNR, CDR2 FQNEAQ (reference sequence). V shed 4 bases and J 1 base; nucleotides not matched to a gene: 6.

Many counts were recorded for this clonotype. The chain has TRBV7-9 and TRBJ1-4; 7 positions agree with TRBD1. The CDR3 has 16 amino acids. Trimming cost V 5 bases and J 0 bases; bases outside gene matches: 6. Germline CDR1 and CDR2: SEHNR and FQNEAQ (reference sequence). The CDR3 loop reads CASSRGTAATNEKLFF. DNA of the CDR3: TGTGCCAGCAGCCGCGGGACAGCTGCAACTAATGAAAAACTGTTTTTT.

This clonotype has a handful of counts. The chain links TRBV6-5 to TRBJ1-6, with D tentatively TRBD1 (6 bases). Per the germline V gene, CDR1 is MNHEY and CDR2 is SVGAGI. The CDR3 is made up of 14 amino acids. Between the trimmed V and J ends, which lost 4 bases and 7 bases, there was a span of 11 bases. CDR3 loop: CASSWQGRNSPLHF. The CDR3 bases are TGTGCCAGCAGTTGGCAGGGGCGAAATTCACCCCTCCACTTT.

The J gene is TRBJ1-4, the V gene TRBV7-8, with D uncertain. Germline lookup yields CDR1 SGHVS and CDR2 FQNEAQ. CDR3 length: 15 residues. V was clipped by 7 bases and J by 5 bases, with 17 bases between them. The CDR3 protein is CASTSPGRTNEKLFF. In nucleotides, the CDR3 is TGTGCCAGCACTTCTCCGGGGAGAACAAATGAAAAACTGTTTTTT.

The rearrangement uses TRBV28 and TRBJ2-2; D is unresolved. CDR1 and CDR2 from the germline V gene are MDHEN and SYDVKM. The CDR3 contains 14 residues. The V end lost 5 bases, the J end lost 3 bases, and 10 bases lay between the germline ends. CDR3 residues: CASSTPRDTGELFF. CDR3 sequence (DNA): TGTGCCAGCAGTACCCCCAGAGACACCGGGGAGCTGTTTTTT.

This clonotype has just a few counts. J is TRBJ2-7 and V is TRBV5-6, with D perhaps matching TRBD2 (5 bases). The V and J ends lost 2 bases and 5 bases respectively, with 17 bases between them. CDR3 size: 15 residues. Germline assignment: CDR1 SGHDT and CDR2 YYEEEE. The CDR3 region is CASSFHLREPHEQYF. The DNA of the CDR3 is TGTGCCAGCAGCTTCCATCTTAGGGAGCCCCACGAGCAGTACTTC.

This clonotype was counted only a few times. CDR3 DNA sequence: TGTGCCAGCAGCTTAGAACGTGTTGAAAAACTGTTTTTT. Protein sequence: CASSLERVEKLFF. The chain recombines TRBV11-3 with TRBJ1-4; D is unresolved. V was pared by 0 bases and J by 7 bases, with 6 bases between. Germline-derived CDR1 and CDR2 are SGHNT and YENEEA. The CDR3 runs 13 residues.

The sample holds many counts of this clonotype. This CDR3 reads CASRPANSNEQFF. CDR3 nucleotides: TGTGCCAGCAGACCAGCCAATTCCAATGAGCAGTTCTTC. The chain has TRBV6-2 or TRBV6-3 and TRBJ2-1; D unresolved. The CDR3 is 13 residues long. Germline assignment: CDR1 MNHEY and CDR2 SVGEGT. With 6 bases removed from V and 6 bases from J, the gap between germline ends came to 12 bases.

This clonotype was detected a few times. CDR3 nucleotide sequence: TGTGCCAGCAGTTCCCATCTACAGGAGCTTAATGAAAAACTGTTTTTT. Its protein is CASSSHLQELNEKLFF. This chain uses TRBV27 with TRBJ1-4, with TRBD1 as a possible D gene (5 bases). The CDR3 runs to 16 residues. Trimming stripped 4 bases from V and 4 bases from J, with 16 bases between. Germline assignment: CDR1 MNHEY and CDR2 SMNVEV (reference sequence).

CDR3 loop: CASSLASGTGDEKLFF. CDR3 DNA: TGTGCCAGCAGTTTAGCTTCCGGGACAGGCGACGAAAAACTGTTTTTT. The chain links TRBV12-3 or TRBV12-4 to TRBJ1-4, with TRBD1 matching over 8 bases. The CDR3 is 16 amino acids. The V gene end was trimmed by 0 bases and the J gene end by 8 bases; junction bases not matched to a gene: 8.

This clonotype came up many times. The V call is TRBV5-1, the J call TRBJ2-3; perhaps TRBD1 as D (5 bases). The CDR3 is 13 residues long. Trimming removed 2 bases from V and 4 bases from J, with 8 bases in between. Germline V gene data show CDR1 as SGHRS and CDR2 as YFSETQ. CDR3 DNA: TGCGCCAGCAGCTTCCAGGGTCCAGATACGCAGTATTTT. Translating gives CASSFQGPDTQYF.

This clonotype has just a few counts. This sequence joins TRBV9 and TRBJ2-1; D gene uncertain. Trimming took 1 base from V and 2 from J, leaving 16 bases between them. CDR1 and CDR2 (germline): SGDLS, YYNGEE. The CDR3 runs to 17 residues. This chain's CDR3 is CASSVRAQEETYNEQFF. The CDR3 DNA reads as TGTGCCAGCAGCGTACGGGCCCAGGAAGAGACCTACAATGAGCAGTTCTTC. The whole variable domain, remainder taken from reference TRBV9 and TRBJ2-1, is DSGVTQTPKHLITATGQRVTLRCSPRSGDLSVYWYQQSLDQGLQFLIQYYNGEERAKGNILERFSAQQFPDLHSELNLSSLELGDSALYFCASSVRAQEETYNEQFFGPGTRLTVL.

At least ten counts were recorded for this clonotype. The genes are TRBV9 and TRBJ2-7, with D unresolved. CDR3 length equals 15 residues. Germline V gene data show CDR1 as SGDLS and CDR2 as YYNGEE. Trimming pared 0 bases from V and 3 bases from J, leaving 13 bases between. In DNA, the CDR3 is TGTGCCAGCAGCGTAGCAGGTCAGGTCATCTACGAGCAGTACTTC. Translated: CASSVAGQVIYEQYF.

This clonotype was detected only a few times. This chain joins TRBV24-1 and TRBJ2-7; D is possibly TRBD1 or TRBD2 (6 bases each). The V gene's germline CDR1 is KGHDR and CDR2 SFDVKD. CDR3 size: 17 residues. The germline V and J ends were trimmed by 8 bases and 4 bases, with 26 bases remaining between them. The CDR3 reads CATIGGNREEWTYEQYF. For the CDR3, the DNA is TGTGCCACCATCGGGGGCAACAGGGAAGAGTGGACGTACGAGCAGTACTTC.

A word on this clonotype: A much larger clone differs by one base, so this may be a read error. The rearrangement uses TRBV4-1 and TRBJ2-5; 12 positions match TRBD2. Germline lookup yields CDR1 MGHRA and CDR2 YSYEKL. The CDR3 is made up of 16 amino acids. The CDR3: CDSSPSGRAPQETQYF. CDR3 DNA: TGCGACAGCAGCCCTAGCGGGAGGGCCCCCCAAGAGACCCAGTACTTC.

The chain recombines TRBV20-1 with TRBJ2-1; TRBD2 matches 9 bases. Germline CDR1 is DFQATT and CDR2 is SNEGSKA (reference sequence). The CDR3 covers 15 residues. The ends lost 5 bases at V and 7 bases at J; junction bases unmatched: 12. This chain's CDR3 is CSADNTGTSQNEQFF. The CDR3 nucleotides are TGCAGTGCTGATAATACCGGGACTAGCCAGAATGAGCAGTTCTTC.